Shown below are 28 T cell receptor beta chains from a single sample sequenced in a study of breast tumors, draining lymph nodes, adjacent tissues. Breast cancer patients provided tissue from their axillary draining lymph nodes. From the multiplex PCR reads, TCRdb called clonotypes with MiXCR, one entry per CDR3 protein. The repertoire consists of around 100,000 distinct CDR3 sequences, with 21% occurring once and the leading ten covering less than 1.5%. Sequencing was carried out using axillary lymph node tissue. The receptor set was obtained from a female donor with breast cancer. Some clones in this sample may be carry-over from other donors' samples.

The chain combines TRBV5-4 with TRBJ1-1; 7 bases align to TRBD1. The CDR3 loop spans 13 amino acids. Per the germline V gene, CDR1 is SGHNT and CDR2 is YYREEE (reference sequence). The trim removed 4 bases at V and 8 bases at J, leaving 8 bases unmatched. The CDR3 loop reads CASSLGQYSEAFF. The CDR3 bases are TGTGCCAGCAGCCTGGGACAGTATTCCGAAGCTTTCTTT.

V usage is TRBV19 and J usage is TRBJ1-1, with D perhaps TRBD1 (6 bases). From germline, CDR1 is LNHDA and CDR2 SQIVND (reference sequence). The CDR3 is made up of 15 amino acids. V dropped 5 bases and J dropped 4 bases, with 17 bases sitting between them. The CDR3 coding sequence is TGTGCCAGTAGTTCCCGGACAGTAAGAGGCACTGAAGCTTTCTTT. It translates to CASSSRTVRGTEAFF. The variable domain in full, completed from reference TRBV19 and TRBJ1-1, reads DGGITQSPKYLFRKEGQNVTLSCEQNLNHDAMYWYRQDPGQGLRLIYYSQIVNDFQKGDIAEGYSVSREKKESFPLTVTSAQKNPTAFYLCASSSRTVRGTEAFFGQGTRLTVV.

This clonotype was observed many times. The V and J genes are TRBV30 and TRBJ1-2; TRBD1 is a possible D gene (6 bases). This CDR3 is built from 14 residues. Germline CDR1 reads GTSNPN; CDR2 reads SVGIG (reference sequence). The V and J ends lost 2 bases and 2 bases respectively, with 12 bases between them. Here the CDR3 DNA reads TGTGCCTGGAGTCCTCAGGGGAGGAACTATGGCTACACCTTC. Translating gives CAWSPQGRNYGYTF. Together with reference TRBV30 and TRBJ1-2, the CDR3 gives the full variable domain: SQTIHQWPATLVQPVGSPLSLECTVEGTSNPNLYWYRQAAGRGLQLLFYSVGIGQISSEVPQNLSASRPQDRQFILSSKKLLLSDSGFYLCAWSPQGRNYGYTFGSGTRLTVV.

Ten or more counts support this clonotype. V is TRBV14 and J is TRBJ1-2; D is uncertain. V was pared by 0 bases and J by 5 bases, with 10 bases between. CDR3 length: 14 residues. Germline values: CDR1 SGHDN, CDR2 FVKESK. This chain's CDR3 is CASSQDTVPYGYTF. CDR3 nucleotide sequence: TGTGCCAGCAGCCAAGATACAGTACCGTATGGCTACACCTTC.

This clonotype was recorded many times. This chain links TRBV9 with TRBJ2-7, with 7 bases aligning to TRBD2. Per germline, CDR1 SGDLS and CDR2 YYNGEE. The V gene end was trimmed by 0 bases and the J gene end by 2 bases; junction bases not matched to a gene: 5. The CDR3 covers 15 residues. The CDR3 DNA is TGTGCCAGCAGCGTAGGGGGGGGGGGGACCTACGAGCAGTACTTC. Translation: CASSVGGGGTYEQYF.

This clonotype has at least ten counts. J is TRBJ1-2 and V is TRBV6-1; no firm D call. Germline-derived CDR1 and CDR2 are MNHNS and SASEGT. The CDR3 has 11 residues. V lost 8 bases, J lost 1 base, and 5 bases lay in between. CDR3 in DNA: TGTGCCAGCCACCTTAACTATGGCTACACCTTC. Residues: CASHLNYGYTF.

For this clonotype: A much larger clone is a single base away; this may be a read error. The CDR3 DNA reads as TGTGCCAGCAGTTTAGGCGATCAGCCCCAGCATTTT. Its translation: CASSLGDQPQHF. V gene TRBV12-3 or TRBV12-4 combines with J gene TRBJ1-5; no firm D call. This CDR3 has 12 residues. V was cut by 1 base and J by 5 bases, with 3 bases left in between.

This clonotype showed up many times. The J gene is TRBJ1-2, the V gene TRBV12-5; no firm D call. The CDR3 has 13 amino acids. Germline V gives CDR1 LGHNT, CDR2 FRNRAP. The V end was cut by 2 bases, the J end by 8 bases, with 12 bases between. The CDR3 coding sequence is TGTGCTAGTGGTTTGTCTCTGGGTGCCGGCTACACCTTC. This codes for CASGLSLGAGYTF.

At least ten counts were recorded for this clonotype. CDR3 sequence reads: CATSDSRRTYEQYF. The CDR3 nucleotides are TGTGCCACCAGTGATTCAAGGAGGACCTACGAGCAGTACTTC. This chain links TRBV24-1 with TRBJ2-7; D might be TRBD2 (5 bases). The V gene lost 2 bases and the J gene lost 2 bases, with 9 bases spanning the gap. Germline CDR1 is KGHDR and CDR2 is SFDVKD. The CDR3 contains 14 residues.

Details on this clonotype: Being one base from a much bigger clone, this may be a read error. The genes are TRBV5-1 and TRBJ2-2, with 7 positions matching TRBD1. Per germline, CDR1 SGHRS and CDR2 YFSETQ. The CDR3 is 14 amino acids. The CDR3 sequence: CAGSWTGGLGELFF. CDR3 nucleotides: TGCGCCGGCAGCTGGACAGGTGGTTTAGGGGAGCTGTTTTTT.

This clonotype was observed many times. The rearrangement uses TRBV5-4 and TRBJ1-5, with 12 bases identical to TRBD1. CDR1 is SGHNT and CDR2 is YYREEE in the germline V gene (reference sequence). The CDR3 contains 17 residues. Losses at the gene ends were 0 bases for V and 7 bases for J; bases not matched to a gene: 8. The CDR3 reads CASSLGGGQGAGQPQHF. The CDR3 DNA reads TGTGCCAGCAGCTTGGGAGGGGGACAGGGGGCAGGGCAGCCCCAGCATTTT.

This clonotype was seen many times. The chain uses TRBV9 and TRBJ2-1; 8 bases fit TRBD1. This CDR3 region has 15 residues. CDR1 and CDR2 (germline): SGDLS, YYNGEE. J lost 0 bases, V lost 3 bases, and 2 bases had no gene match. The CDR3: CASSGDRGSYNEQFF. Here the CDR3 DNA reads TGTGCCAGCAGCGGCGACAGGGGCTCCTACAATGAGCAGTTCTTC.

In its sample, this clonotype was seen many times. The V call is TRBV5-6, the J call TRBJ2-3; 9 bases fit TRBD2. The CDR3 sequence is 15 residues long. V shed 4 bases and J 2 bases; nucleotides not matched to a gene: 5. Germline loops: CDR1 SGHDT, CDR2 YYEEEE. The CDR3 nucleotides are TGTGCCAGCAGCAGAGCGGGGGGCAACACAGATACGCAGTATTTT. It encodes CASSRAGGNTDTQYF.

This clonotype came up a few times. The rearrangement joins TRBV3-1 to TRBJ1-2; D not resolved. V lost 1 base and J lost 7, with 10 bases in between. The CDR3 has 13 amino acids. Looked up from germline, CDR1 is LGHDT and CDR2 is YNNKEL (reference sequence). The CDR3: CASSQGGLVGYTF. The CDR3 nucleotides read TGTGCCAGCAGCCAAGGAGGATTGGTTGGCTACACCTTC.

There are many counts of this clonotype. The chain is built from TRBV7-8 and TRBJ1-5; 9 nucleotides agree with TRBD1. V dropped 1 base and J dropped 9; count of bases not matched to a gene: 7. Germline loops: CDR1 SGHVS, CDR2 FQNEAQ. The CDR3 has 15 residues. The CDR3 here is CASSLEGQGGGPQHF. CDR3 bases: TGTGCCAGCAGCTTAGAGGGACAGGGAGGGGGGCCCCAGCATTTT.

This clonotype has a handful of counts. Given a much more abundant clone one base away, this may be a read error. The chain has TRBV11-2 and TRBJ2-5, with D perhaps matching TRBD2 (5 bases). The CDR3 extends over 16 amino acids. V gave up 5 bases and J gave up 6 bases, with 22 bases separating them. Germline V lookup: CDR1 SGHAT, CDR2 FQNNGV. The DNA of the CDR3 is TGTGCCAGCAGCGTCCGGTCCGGGGTGGACCAGCAGACCCAGTACTTC. It codes for CASSVRSGVDQQTQYF.

This clonotype was seen just once. Relative to the germline gene, one junction end is altered; a read error may explain this. This chain links TRBV20-1 with TRBJ2-4, with 9 bases matching TRBD1. Germline CDR1 DFQATT, CDR2 SNEGSKA (reference sequence). The CDR3 extends over 16 amino acids. The CDR3 region is CGAIQQGAVAKNIQYF. DNA of the CDR3: TGCGGTGCTATCCAACAGGGGGCTGTGGCCAAAAACATTCAGTACTTC.

This clonotype was seen repeatedly, ten times or more. This rearrangement joins TRBV11-3 to TRBJ2-7; TRBD1 matches 8 bases. This CDR3 spans 14 amino acids. Germline V gene lookup returns CDR1 SGHNT and CDR2 YENEEA. The V gene end was trimmed by 5 bases and the J gene end by 4 bases; junction bases not matched to a gene: 7. The CDR3 region is CASSPGTGKYEQYF. CDR3 DNA sequence: TGTGCCAGCAGCCCCGGGACAGGAAAGTACGAGCAGTACTTC.

This clonotype was observed many times. The chain carries TRBV7-3 and TRBJ2-3; D may be TRBD2 (6 bases). V lost 1 base and J lost 4, with 9 bases in between. This CDR3 spans 14 amino acids. CDR1 is SGHTA, CDR2 FQGTGA, per germline. The CDR3 loop is CASSLNRESDTQYF. CDR3 nucleotide sequence: TGTGCCAGCAGCTTAAATCGGGAGTCAGATACGCAGTATTTT. Combining the CDR3 with reference TRBV7-3 and TRBJ2-3 gives the whole variable domain GAGVSQTPSNKVTEKGKYVELRCDPISGHTALYWYRQSLGQGPEFLIYFQGTGAADDSGLPNDRFFAVRPEGSVSTLKIQRTERGDSAVYLCASSLNRESDTQYFGPGTRLTVL.

This clonotype appeared many times. The V gene is TRBV6-5, the J gene TRBJ2-7; maybe TRBD2 (6 bases). Trimming left V 6 bases short and J 6 bases short, with 21 bases between. This CDR3 is built from 15 residues. CDR1 MNHEY and CDR2 SVGAGI come from the germline V gene. Written as DNA, the CDR3 is TGTGCCAGCAGGAACAATCAGGATAGGAGGGGCGAGCAGTACTTC. Its translation is CASRNNQDRRGEQYF.

CDR3 nucleotides: TGTGCCAGCAGCCCACTCAAAGGGACAAGGAATGAAAAACTGTTTTTT. Encoded protein: CASSPLKGTRNEKLFF. This chain joins TRBV27 and TRBJ1-4, with D perhaps TRBD1 (6 bases). The CDR3 has 16 residues. CDR1 MNHEY and CDR2 SMNVEV come from the germline V gene (reference sequence). V lost 6 bases and J lost 5, with 19 bases in between.

As to this clonotype: A much more abundant neighbour one base away suggests this may be a read error. The chain is built from TRBV12-3 or TRBV12-4 and TRBJ2-7, with D possibly TRBD2 on 7 matching bases. The CDR3 is 15 residues long. The chain's CDR3 is CASTTMGGASYGQYF. In nucleotides, the CDR3 is TGTGCCAGCACCACGATGGGGGGGGCCTCCTACGGGCAGTACTTC.

In its sample, this clonotype was seen many times. The chain joins TRBV28 to TRBJ1-2; D call uncertain. This CDR3 is 13 amino acids long. Trimming stripped 7 bases from V and 3 bases from J, with 12 bases between. The germline V gene encodes CDR1 MDHEN and CDR2 SYDVKM. The CDR3: CASIGATDYGYTF. DNA of the CDR3: TGTGCCAGCATAGGCGCCACTGACTATGGCTACACCTTC.

In this sample, this clonotype turned up many times. This rearrangement joins TRBV20-1 to TRBJ2-3; 7 bases agree with TRBD2. With 6 bases clipped from V and 3 bases from J, the junction kept 18 bases outside the gene matches. Germline V gene sequence: CDR1 DFQATT, CDR2 SNEGSKA (reference sequence). This CDR3 is 17 amino acids long. For the CDR3, the DNA is TGCAGTGCCGCACCACGCGGGCGGGGGACCTGGACAGATACGCAGTATTTT. Translating it yields CSAAPRGRGTWTDTQYF.

The sample holds many counts of this clonotype. This chain links TRBV10-3 with TRBJ2-6, with TRBD1 identical over 8 bases. The CDR3 has 17 amino acids. The junction had 5 bases not matched to a gene; V was cut back by 4 bases and J by 0 bases. Per germline, CDR1 ENHRY and CDR2 SYGVKD. The DNA for the CDR3 is TGTGCCATCAGTGTCGGGACAGGACTCTCTGGGGCCAACGTCCTGACTTTC. Translation: CAISVGTGLSGANVLTF.

The table lists this clonotype with many counts. The rearrangement uses TRBV13 and TRBJ2-5, with 9 bases lining up with TRBD2. The V gene end was trimmed by 5 bases and the J gene end by 7 bases; junction bases not matched to a gene: 8. CDR3 length equals 14 residues. Germline V gene sequence: CDR1 PRHDT, CDR2 FYEKMQ (reference sequence). CDR3 loop: CASSALAGAGTQYF. In DNA, the CDR3 is TGTGCCAGCAGCGCGTTAGCGGGGGCTGGGACCCAGTACTTC.

This clonotype was seen at least ten times. This chain uses TRBV5-1 with TRBJ2-7; D may correspond to TRBD1 or TRBD2 (5 bases each). The germline V gene encodes CDR1 SGHRS and CDR2 YFSETQ. Trimming took off 4 bases at V and 2 bases at J, with 13 bases between the two ends. This CDR3 has 14 residues. The CDR3 loop reads CASSHPGAAYEQYF. In DNA, the CDR3 is TGCGCCAGCAGCCATCCCGGGGCAGCCTACGAGCAGTACTTC.

This clonotype came up many times. The J gene is TRBJ2-5, the V gene TRBV20-1, with unresolved D. CDR3 size: 12 residues. Germline V lookup: CDR1 DFQATT, CDR2 SNEGSKA (reference sequence). V was trimmed by 3 bases and J by 1 base, leaving 6 bases between them. CDR3 loop: CSARVFQETQYF. CDR3 sequence (DNA): TGCAGTGCTAGGGTCTTCCAAGAGACCCAGTACTTC.